This entry lists 19 T cell receptor beta chains sequenced from one sample in a study of blood T cell repertoires in COVID-19. Repertoires were generated with immunoSEQ multiplex PCR, while TCRdb's copy carries only in-frame clones and drops some. The sample has 90,000 or so clones; over 75% are singletons. The sample consisted of peripheral blood. These receptors all stem from a man aged 55-75 years with acute or convalescent COVID-19.

V usage is TRBV6-5 and J usage is TRBJ2-5, with a possible D match to TRBD2 (5 bases). Trimming removed 6 bases at V and 1 base at J, with 9 bases between. The CDR3 loop spans 13 amino acids. Germline V CDR1 and CDR2: MNHEY, SVGAGI. The CDR3 sequence is CASSPGFQETQYF. The CDR3 DNA follows: TGTGCCAGCAGCCCGGGGTTCCAAGAGACCCAGTACTTC.

The chain carries TRBV5-1 and TRBJ1-4; maybe TRBD1 (5 bases). Germline V gives CDR1 SGHRS, CDR2 YFSETQ. This CDR3 comprises 14 residues. Trimming removed 4 bases at V and 7 bases at J, with 14 bases between. In DNA, the CDR3 is TGCGCCAGCAGCCCCCCAGGGAACCGTGAAAAACTGTTTTTT. Amino acids: CASSPPGNREKLFF.

This clone has a handful of counts. V and J are TRBV19 and TRBJ1-3; no firm D call. CDR1 is LNHDA and CDR2 is SQIVND in the germline V gene (reference sequence). The CDR3 runs 16 residues. Trimming removed 5 bases at V and 0 bases at J, with 14 bases between. In DNA, the CDR3 is TGTGCCAGTAGTGTAACAGCTACGAGCTCTGGAAACACCATATATTTT. It specifies CASSVTATSSGNTIYF.

This chain uses TRBV2 with TRBJ1-1; D is ambiguous. From germline, CDR1 is SNHLY and CDR2 FYNNEI. V was pared by 5 bases and J by 5 bases, with 18 bases between. The CDR3 is 15 residues long. Written as DNA, the CDR3 is TGTGCCAGCAGTAGAAGCATCCCGGGGAGGACTGAAGCTTTCTTT. Its protein is CASSRSIPGRTEAFF.

The chain has TRBV4-2 and TRBJ2-7, with 7 bases identical to TRBD1. Unmatched junction bases numbered 9, after V lost 11 bases and J lost 2 bases. Looked up from germline, CDR1 is LGHNA and CDR2 is YNFKEQ. CDR3 length equals 13 residues. CDR3 sequence: CASGVTGPYEQYF. The DNA of the CDR3 is TGTGCCTCGGGCGTGACAGGGCCCTACGAGCAGTACTTC.

This clone was detected a few times. V usage is TRBV14 and J usage is TRBJ2-7; 10 bases map to TRBD2. The CDR3 is 15 amino acids. J gave up 6 bases and V 5 bases, and 10 bases lay outside the gene matches. Germline lookup yields CDR1 SGHDN and CDR2 FVKESK. The DNA of the CDR3 is TGTGCCAGCAGCAGAGCGGGAGGGCCGTTCCGCGAGCAGTACTTC. Translating it yields CASSRAGGPFREQYF.

CDR3 nucleotides: TGTGCCAGCAGCCCCGGGTTAGGCTTCGGGGGGACCCAGTACTTC. It yields the protein CASSPGLGFGGTQYF. The genes are TRBV11-3 and TRBJ2-5, with TRBD2 as a possible D gene (6 bases). The length of the CDR3 is 15 residues. V gave up 5 bases and J gave up 7 bases, with 20 bases separating them. The germline CDR1 and CDR2 sequences are SGHNT and YENEEA. Full variable domain (remainder filled in from reference TRBV11-3 and TRBJ2-5): EAGVVQSPRYKIIEKKQPVAFWCNPISGHNTLYWYLQNLGQGPELLIRYENEEAVDDSQLPKDRFSAERLKGVDSTLKIQPAELGDSAVYLCASSPGLGFGGTQYFGPGTRLLVL.

The chain has TRBV11-2 and TRBJ1-1; D gene unclear. Trimming took 3 bases from V and 2 from J, leaving 7 bases between them. Germline V CDR1 and CDR2: SGHAT, FQNNGV. The CDR3 runs 13 residues. DNA of the CDR3: TGTGCCAGCAGCTTTATGGGCAACACTGAAGCTTTCTTT. It encodes CASSFMGNTEAFF.

The chain is built from TRBV12-3 or TRBV12-4 and TRBJ2-1; perhaps TRBD2 as D (6 bases). Trimming left V 2 bases short and J 13 bases short, with 15 bases between. The CDR3 consists of 13 residues. The CDR3 nucleotides read TGTGCCAGCAGTTTACGGGGGTCCCTTCAACAGTTCTTC. This gives the protein CASSLRGSLQQFF.

The chain recombines TRBV6-5 with TRBJ2-2; 8 bases agree with TRBD2. The CDR3 sequence is 16 residues long. V lost 0 bases and J lost 5; bases outside the gene matches: 5. The germline V gene has CDR1 MNHEY and CDR2 SVGAGI. The CDR3 DNA is TGTGCCAGCAGTTACTCGACGGGAGGGCCAACCGGGGAGCTGTTTTTT. As protein: CASSYSTGGPTGELFF.

J is TRBJ1-1 and V is TRBV29-1; TRBD1 agrees at 11 bases. This CDR3 region has 15 residues. V gave up 7 bases and J gave up 1 base; unmatched junction bases: 8. Germline assignment: CDR1 SQVTM and CDR2 ANQGSEA. This CDR3 reads CSATGTGGWNTEAFF. CDR3 DNA sequence: TGCAGCGCCACCGGGACAGGGGGTTGGAACACTGAAGCTTTCTTT.

This clone was observed once. The chain is built from TRBV6-5 and TRBJ1-6, with 10 bases identical to TRBD1. Trimming at V came to 6 bases and at J to 10 bases, leaving 6 bases not matched to a gene. Germline V gene sequence: CDR1 MNHEY, CDR2 SVGAGI. This CDR3 is built from 14 residues. Here the CDR3 DNA reads TGTGCCAGCAGCCGAGGACAGGGGGAGTCACCCCTCCACTTT. Translated: CASSRGQGESPLHF.

The chain uses TRBV19 and TRBJ1-3; D is unclear. Germline CDR1 and CDR2: LNHDA and SQIVND (reference sequence). Trimming took off 8 bases at V and 2 bases at J, with 16 bases between the two ends. This CDR3 has 15 amino acids. Here the CDR3 DNA reads TGTGCCAGTCACCCCGGCGGGTACGCTGGAAACACCATATATTTT. Translating it yields CASHPGGYAGNTIYF.

The chain has TRBV2 and TRBJ1-2; 12 bases are a match to TRBD1. CDR3 length: 16 amino acids. CDR1 and CDR2 (germline): SNHLY, FYNNEI. The junction had 9 bases not matched to a gene; V was cut back by 5 bases and J by 5 bases. CDR3 DNA: TGTGCCAGCAGTCTACCGGGACAGGGGGCGCGGTATGGCTACACCTTC. Translating gives CASSLPGQGARYGYTF.

CDR3 residues: CATSREGSGGGAGELFF. For the CDR3, the DNA is TGTGCCACCAGCAGAGAAGGTAGCGGAGGAGGGGCCGGGGAGCTGTTTTTT. The chain is built from TRBV15 and TRBJ2-2; possible D gene TRBD2, 6 bases. Per germline, CDR1 LNHNV and CDR2 YYDKDF (reference sequence). The CDR3 covers 17 residues. Trimming took 0 bases from V and 6 from J, leaving 17 bases between them.

The V gene is TRBV2, the J gene TRBJ2-1, with 12 bases fitting TRBD2. This CDR3 region has 15 residues. The germline gives CDR1 SNHLY, CDR2 FYNNEI. Trimming cost V 7 bases and J 3 bases; bases outside gene matches: 4. Here the CDR3 DNA reads TGTGCCAGCAAGAAGACTAGCGGGGGCTACAATGAGCAGTTCTTC. This gives the protein CASKKTSGGYNEQFF.

The chain is built from TRBV19 and TRBJ2-1; 8 nucleotides align to TRBD2. There are 15 residues in the CDR3. CDR1 LNHDA and CDR2 SQIVND come from the germline V gene (reference sequence). J gave up 8 bases and V 5 bases, and 11 bases lay outside the gene matches. CDR3 bases: TGTGCCAGTAGTCCTAACGGGGGGGCAGTACATGAGCAGTTCTTC. Protein: CASSPNGGAVHEQFF. The variable domain in full, completed from reference TRBV19 and TRBJ2-1, reads DGGITQSPKYLFRKEGQNVTLSCEQNLNHDAMYWYRQDPGQGLRLIYYSQIVNDFQKGDIAEGYSVSREKKESFPLTVTSAQKNPTAFYLCASSPNGGAVHEQFFGPGTRLTVL.

V gene TRBV3-1 (or the pseudogene TRBV3-2) combines with J gene TRBJ2-1; TRBD2 aligns across 11 bases. Per the germline V gene, CDR1 is LGHDT and CDR2 is YNNKEL (reference sequence). V was clipped by 0 bases and J by 5 bases; unmatched bases: 6. The CDR3 is 17 residues long. CDR3 nucleotide sequence: TGTGCCAGCAGCCAAGATTTTTTAGCGGGGGGGAACAATGAGCAGTTCTTC. Translation gives CASSQDFLAGGNNEQFF.

The J gene is TRBJ2-7, the V gene TRBV5-5, with 8 positions matching TRBD1. Germline V CDR1 and CDR2: SGHKS, YYEKEE (reference sequence). J lost 2 bases, V lost 5 bases, and 6 bases had no gene match. This CDR3 region has 14 residues. The CDR3 protein is CASRLDREAYEQYF. The CDR3 DNA reads as TGTGCCAGCAGGCTGGACAGGGAGGCCTACGAGCAGTACTTC.